The 27 T cell receptor beta chains listed next were all sequenced from one sample in a study of cytomegalovirus exposure and HLA in healthy donors. PCR used 60 Vbeta primers and 13 Jbeta primers. Method: immunoSEQ multiplex PCR; TCRdb's copy keeps in-frame clones and lacks some. The sample yields around 160,000 clones, about 72% seen once. Sequencing used PBMCs. All receptors come from a man over 45 in good health and CMV-seropositive.

Only a few counts were recorded for this clone. The gene calls are TRBV6-5 and TRBJ2-5; 8 positions match TRBD1. Germline lookup yields CDR1 MNHEY and CDR2 SVGAGI. CDR3 length: 14 amino acids. V lost 4 bases and J lost 3; bases outside the gene matches: 4. The CDR3 coding sequence is TGTGCCAGCAGTTCGGGACAGGTTGAAGAGACCCAGTACTTC. Amino acids: CASSSGQVEETQYF.

The CDR3: CASSYSRPGNQPQHF. The CDR3 DNA reads TGTGCCAGCAGTTACTCCAGGCCTGGCAATCAGCCCCAGCATTTT. The V call is TRBV6-6, the J call TRBJ1-5; no reliable D call. The CDR3 length is 15 residues. With 0 bases removed from V and 2 bases from J, the gap between germline ends came to 8 bases. CDR1 is MNHNY and CDR2 is SVGAGI in the germline V gene (reference sequence).

The chain has TRBV10-2 and TRBJ2-5; 7 bases fit TRBD2. CDR1 and CDR2 (germline): WSHSY, SAAADI. The ends lost 10 bases at V and 2 bases at J; junction bases unmatched: 10. The CDR3 spans 14 residues. This chain's CDR3 is CATTSRDYQETQYF. CDR3 nucleotide sequence: TGCGCCACGACTTCCCGGGACTATCAAGAGACCCAGTACTTC.

About this clone: Different DNA sequences within this sample yield the same CDR3. This rearrangement joins TRBV27 to TRBJ1-2; weak D call: TRBD1 (6 bases). Germline V CDR1 and CDR2: MNHEY, SMNVEV (reference sequence). The germline V and J ends were trimmed by 6 bases and 5 bases, with 13 bases remaining between them. This CDR3 has 13 amino acids. The CDR3 DNA reads as TGTGCCAGCAGCCTAGGGGGGGGATATGGCTACACCTTC. This translates into CASSLGGGYGYTF.

This sequence joins TRBV10-3 and TRBJ2-7, with TRBD1 matching 9 bases. With V trimmed by 3 bases and J by 0 bases, 12 bases remained unmatched. Germline-derived CDR1 and CDR2 are ENHRY and SYGVKD. The CDR3 runs 18 residues. The DNA of the CDR3 is TGTGCCATCAGTGATGGAGACAGGGGGTTTAGTAGCTCCTACGAGCAGTACTTC. It translates to CAISDGDRGFSSSYEQYF.

V usage is TRBV27 and J usage is TRBJ1-2; no clear D gene. Between the trimmed V and J ends, which lost 2 bases and 5 bases, there was a span of 12 bases. Germline-derived CDR1 and CDR2 are MNHEY and SMNVEV (reference sequence). The CDR3 has 14 residues. CDR3 region: CASSLNRGEYGYTF. The CDR3 region has the DNA TGTGCCAGCAGTTTAAATCGGGGTGAATATGGCTACACCTTC.

CDR3 loop: CASSDRDRAYEQYF. For the CDR3, the DNA is TGTGCCAGCAGTGATCGGGACAGGGCCTACGAGCAGTACTTC. This chain links TRBV6-5 with TRBJ2-7; 9 nucleotides match TRBD1. Trimming took 5 bases from V and 2 from J; bases not matched to a gene: 4. Germline V gene data show CDR1 as MNHEY and CDR2 as SVGAGI. The CDR3 runs to 14 residues.

The chain has TRBV4-2 and TRBJ1-2; D may be TRBD1 (6 bases). V was pared by 0 bases and J by 5 bases, with 13 bases between. CDR1 LGHNA and CDR2 YNFKEQ come from the germline V gene. The CDR3 contains 15 residues. The CDR3, as DNA: TGTGCCAGCAGCCAAGAAAGGACAGCAATATATGGCTACACCTTC. As protein: CASSQERTAIYGYTF.

The chain employs TRBV18 and TRBJ1-1; D is possibly TRBD1 (5 bases). The germline V and J ends were trimmed by 2 bases and 2 bases, with 12 bases remaining between them. The CDR3 contains 15 residues. The germline V gene has CDR1 KGHSH and CDR2 LQKENI. CDR3 in amino acids: CASSPYQGPNTEAFF. CDR3 DNA: TGTGCCAGCTCACCATACCAGGGCCCTAACACTGAAGCTTTCTTT. The complete variable domain, with remaining parts taken from reference TRBV18 and TRBJ1-1, reads NAGVMQNPRHLVRRRGQEARLRCSPMKGHSHVYWYRQLPEEGLKFMVYLQKENIIDESGMPKERFSAEFPKEGPSILRIQQVVRGDSAAYFCASSPYQGPNTEAFFGQGTRLTVV.

V usage is TRBV1 and J usage is TRBJ1-6; the table assigns TRBD1, which was not confirmed against the DNA. TRBV1 has pseudogene status. The CDR3 runs 15 residues. The CDR3 loop reads CTRPAGGTYNSPLHF. CDR3 sequence (DNA): TGCACCAGGCCGGCAGGGGGCACCTATAATTCACCCCTCCACTTT.

In its sample, this clone was seen a few times. The chain employs TRBV7-8 and TRBJ2-3; TRBD2 agrees at 9 bases. J gave up 4 bases and V 4 bases, and 12 bases lay outside the gene matches. Germline values: CDR1 SGHVS, CDR2 FQNEAQ. CDR3 size: 17 residues. CDR3 region: CASSSRGWRGGSDTQYF. Here the CDR3 DNA reads TGTGCCAGCAGCTCCCGGGGGTGGCGGGGGGGCTCAGATACGCAGTATTTT.

The chain couples TRBV7-9 to TRBJ1-3; maybe TRBD1 (5 bases). This CDR3 is built from 16 residues. Trimming took off 1 base at V and 0 bases at J, with 10 bases between the two ends. CDR1 SEHNR and CDR2 FQNEAQ come from the germline V gene (reference sequence). Here the CDR3 DNA reads TGTGCCAGCAGCTTAGATGGGGGGTACTCTGGAAACACCATATATTTT. Residues: CASSLDGGYSGNTIYF.

The rearrangement joins TRBV29-1 to TRBJ2-5; 8 nucleotides match TRBD1. V gave up 0 bases and J gave up 12 bases; unmatched junction bases: 3. This CDR3 has 11 residues. Germline-derived CDR1 and CDR2 are SQVTM and ANQGSEA. The CDR3 DNA follows: TGCAGCGTTGAAGATCGGACAGGGAAGTACTTC. It translates to CSVEDRTGKYF.

The rearrangement joins TRBV2 to TRBJ2-7, with D possibly being TRBD1 (5 bases). V was cut by 5 bases and J by 0 bases, with 11 bases left in between. Germline V gene sequence: CDR1 SNHLY, CDR2 FYNNEI. The CDR3 runs to 14 residues. This CDR3 is CASSLQELSYEQYF. The DNA for the CDR3 is TGTGCCAGCAGTTTACAGGAGCTCTCCTACGAGCAGTACTTC.

CDR3 nucleotides: TGTGCCAGCAGTATTTTTGGAATCAGGGCCCGGGACACTGAAGCTTTCTTT. It translates to CASSIFGIRARDTEAFF. This chain connects TRBV28 to TRBJ1-1; possibly TRBD1 for D (5 bases). The CDR3 has 17 amino acids. Trimming left V 5 bases short and J 3 bases short, with 22 bases between. Germline V lookup: CDR1 MDHEN, CDR2 SYDVKM.

The rearrangement joins TRBV19 to TRBJ2-7; D is unclear. From germline, CDR1 is LNHDA and CDR2 SQIVND (reference sequence). Trimming shortened V by 4 bases and J by 3 bases, and 13 bases separated the two germline ends. The CDR3 extends over 14 amino acids. The CDR3 protein is CASSKTLSIYEQYF. DNA of the CDR3: TGTGCCAGTAGTAAGACATTAAGCATCTACGAGCAGTACTTC.

This chain uses TRBV11-2 with TRBJ2-7; TRBD1 matches 7 bases. This CDR3 has 14 residues. Trimming removed 0 bases from V and 5 bases from J; junction bases left unmatched: 4. CDR1 is SGHAT and CDR2 is FQNNGV in the germline V gene. The CDR3 DNA is TGTGCCAGCAGCTTAGAAAGGGGGCGCAACGAGCAGTACTTC. Residues: CASSLERGRNEQYF.

This clone came up a few times. V is TRBV7-2 and J is TRBJ1-5; 9 bases align to TRBD1. V shed 0 bases, J shed 6 bases, and the junction held 6 bases outside the gene matches. This CDR3 is built from 16 residues. Germline assignment: CDR1 SGHTA and CDR2 FQGNSA. CDR3 DNA: TGTGCCAGCAGCTTAGCCGGACAGGGGAACGGTCAGCCCCAGCATTTT. Translation: CASSLAGQGNGQPQHF.

The chain recombines TRBV7-9 with TRBJ1-6; D possibly corresponds to TRBD1 (5 bases). Germline values: CDR1 SEHNR, CDR2 FQNEAQ (reference sequence). The CDR3 length is 12 residues. Trimming stripped 5 bases from V and 9 bases from J, with 8 bases between. The CDR3 is CASSRGSSPLHF. The CDR3 nucleotides read TGTGCCAGCAGCCGGGGGAGTTCACCCCTCCACTTT. Full variable domain (rest looked up from reference TRBV7-9 and TRBJ1-6): DTGVSQNPRHKITKRGQNVTFRCDPISEHNRLYWYRQTLGQGPEFLTYFQNEAQLEKSRLLSDRFSAERPKGSFSTLEIQRTEQGDSAMYLCASSRGSSPLHFGNGTRLTVT.

Worth noting for this clone: This same CDR3 is encoded by further DNA sequences in the sample. The V gene is TRBV9, the J gene TRBJ1-4; TRBD1 might be the D (5 bases). CDR3 length: 15 residues. From germline, CDR1 is SGDLS and CDR2 YYNGEE. The V and J ends lost 4 bases and 4 bases respectively, with 14 bases between them. The chain's CDR3 is CASSPQGSLNEKLFF. The CDR3 DNA reads as TGTGCCAGCAGCCCCCAGGGCTCCCTTAATGAAAAACTGTTTTTT.

CDR3 region: CASSSSGTGINTIYF. CDR3 sequence (DNA): TGTGCCAGCAGCTCGTCCGGGACAGGGATCAACACCATATATTTT. This chain joins TRBV9 and TRBJ1-3; 9 positions agree with TRBD1. The CDR3 spans 15 residues. Unmatched junction bases numbered 9, after V lost 4 bases and J lost 7 bases. Germline V gene sequence: CDR1 SGDLS, CDR2 YYNGEE. The full variable domain, in which reference TRBV9 and TRBJ1-3 provide the parts outside the CDR3, is DSGVTQTPKHLITATGQRVTLRCSPRSGDLSVYWYQQSLDQGLQFLIQYYNGEERAKGNILERFSAQQFPDLHSELNLSSLELGDSALYFCASSSSGTGINTIYFGEGSWLTVV.

This chain links TRBV19 with TRBJ2-3; 8 nucleotides agree with TRBD2. V was clipped by 3 bases and J by 6 bases; unmatched bases: 5. CDR3 size: 14 residues. The germline V gene has CDR1 LNHDA and CDR2 SQIVND (reference sequence). The CDR3 spells CASSILIAGDTQYF. The DNA for the CDR3 is TGTGCCAGTAGTATTCTTATAGCGGGGGATACGCAGTATTTT.

The chain recombines TRBV20-1 with TRBJ2-1; 7 bases agree with TRBD2. The CDR3 length is 10 residues. The trim removed 4 bases at V and 14 bases at J, leaving 5 bases unmatched. Germline V CDR1 and CDR2: DFQATT, SNEGSKA (reference sequence). The CDR3 here is CSAKGGGEFF. Written as DNA, the CDR3 is TGCAGTGCTAAAGGTGGGGGGGAGTTCTTC.

This chain uses TRBV6-5 with TRBJ1-5, with D perhaps matching TRBD1 (5 bases). This CDR3 is 16 amino acids long. V was cut by 4 bases and J by 6 bases, with 19 bases left in between. CDR1 is MNHEY, CDR2 SVGAGI, per germline. The chain's CDR3 is CASSSPGTPASQPQHF. The CDR3 nucleotides read TGTGCCAGCAGTTCTCCCGGGACTCCTGCGAGTCAGCCCCAGCATTTT.

This sequence joins TRBV11-3 and TRBJ2-1, with D possibly matching TRBD2 (6 bases). The germline V gene has CDR1 SGHNT and CDR2 YENEEA. CDR3 size: 15 residues. V was clipped by 5 bases and J by 7 bases, with 18 bases between them. The CDR3 loop reads CASSRNNFGGNEQFF. DNA for the CDR3: TGTGCCAGCAGCCGAAACAATTTTGGGGGGAATGAGCAGTTCTTC.

The chain carries TRBV10-3 and TRBJ2-5; TRBD1 matches at 8 bases. Germline V lookup: CDR1 ENHRY, CDR2 SYGVKD. The CDR3 is made up of 15 amino acids. Germline trimming cut 6 bases from V and 5 bases from J; bases unmatched to any gene: 11. In nucleotides, the CDR3 is TGTGCCATCAGCCGAGAGGACAGGGCGATGGAGACCCAGTACTTC. This encodes CAISREDRAMETQYF.

V is TRBV10-1 and J is TRBJ2-1, with D possibly being TRBD2 (5 bases). Germline V lookup: CDR1 WNHNN, CDR2 SYGVQD (reference sequence). CDR3 length: 14 residues. The V gene lost 3 bases and the J gene lost 5 bases, with 11 bases spanning the gap. Here the CDR3 reads CASSESHGNNEQFF. In DNA form, the CDR3 reads TGCGCCAGCAGTGAAAGCCACGGGAACAATGAGCAGTTCTTC.